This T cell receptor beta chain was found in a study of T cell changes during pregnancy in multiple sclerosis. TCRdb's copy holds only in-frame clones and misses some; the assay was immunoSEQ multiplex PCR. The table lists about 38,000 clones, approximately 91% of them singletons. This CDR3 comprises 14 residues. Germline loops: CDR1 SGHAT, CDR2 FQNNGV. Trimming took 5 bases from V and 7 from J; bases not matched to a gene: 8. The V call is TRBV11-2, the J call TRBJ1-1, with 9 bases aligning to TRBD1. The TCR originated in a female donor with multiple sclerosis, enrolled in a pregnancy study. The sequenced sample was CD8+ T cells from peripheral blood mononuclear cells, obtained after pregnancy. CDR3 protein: CASSVQGARYEAFF. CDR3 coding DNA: TGTGCCAGCAGCGTACAGGGGGCCCGATATGAAGCTTTCTTT.